What follows are 3 T cell receptor beta chains derived from one specimen sequenced in a study of blood T cell repertoires in COVID-19. Assay used: immunoSEQ multiplex PCR; TCRdb lists only in-frame clones, some missing. The table includes some 260,000 clones, 88% detected once. The sequenced material came from peripheral blood. Every receptor here comes from an elderly man with acute or convalescent COVID-19.

The V and J genes are TRBV18 and TRBJ1-2; 9 bases are shared with TRBD1. Trimming at V came to 2 bases and at J to 2 bases, leaving 6 bases not matched to a gene. The CDR3 has 16 residues. Germline-derived CDR1 and CDR2 are KGHSH and LQKENI. DNA of the CDR3: TGTGCCAGCTCACCAAACACCGGGACAGGGAACTATGGCTACACCTTC. It encodes CASSPNTGTGNYGYTF.

This rearrangement joins TRBV10-3 to TRBJ1-5; TRBD1 aligns across 8 bases. Germline V CDR1 and CDR2: ENHRY, SYGVKD. After removal of 4 bases from V and 4 bases from J, the junction contained 6 bases not matched to a gene. The CDR3 totals 15 residues. In DNA, the CDR3 is TGTGCCATCAGTGGTCAAGACAGGGGAAATCAGCCCCAGCATTTT. This translates into CAISGQDRGNQPQHF.

V and J are TRBV19 and TRBJ1-2; 7 bases agree with TRBD1. This CDR3 region has 15 residues. V was clipped by 5 bases and J by 3 bases; unmatched bases: 9. Germline loops: CDR1 LNHDA, CDR2 SQIVND (reference sequence). As DNA, the CDR3 is TGTGCCAGTAGTGCCCACTTAACAGGGGACTATGGCTACACCTTC. This codes for CASSAHLTGDYGYTF.